This T cell receptor beta chain was sequenced in a study of CD8 T cells in Susac syndrome. Findings and limits, study-wide: A relatively small number of individuals underwent TCR sequencing and HLA analysis.

From blood CD8+ and CD4+ T cells, the TCR beta chain was sequenced. Negative magnetic isolation gave CD8+ and CD4+ cells; FACS enriched CD8+ TEMRA. Losses at the gene ends were 5 bases for V and 4 bases for J; bases not matched to a gene: 7. Germline CDR1 SGHTA, CDR2 FQGNSA. The CDR3 consists of 15 residues. RNA in amounts of about 0.45 to 1 ug was reverse transcribed with random hexamers. MiXCR, applied by TCRdb to the immunoSEQ multiplex PCR reads, yields one record per CDR3 protein. The sample yields around 71,000 distinct CDR3 sequences, roughly 95% seen once. Comments on this clonotype: Its antigen is as yet unknown.

Sequencing was done on a sample of CD4+ T cells from PBMCs. This TCR was recovered from a human donor with multiple sclerosis. This chain joins TRBV7-2 and TRBJ2-1; 8 positions agree with TRBD1. The CDR3 region is CASSLRTGLYNEQFF. The DNA of the CDR3 is TGTGCCAGCAGCCTAAGGACAGGGCTTTACAATGAGCAGTTCTTC.